The present T cell receptor (beta chain) was sequenced within a study of T cells after yellow fever vaccination. Points from the study as a whole: Overlap between CD4 and CD8 compartments was detected for a small share of clonotypes. Reappearance after the booster was observed for most primary-vaccination clones (roughly 97% CD4, roughly 90% CD8).

Production of TCR cDNA was by 5'RACE template switching, which also added a universal primer site and UMIs. TCRdb used MiXCR to reprocess the 5' RACE reads, holding one entry per CDR3 protein. The table shows 100,000 to 150,000 distinct CDR3 sequences, with 7.4% occurring only once. CDR3 length: 15 amino acids. Trimming pared 7 bases from V and 1 base from J, leaving 16 bases between. Germline CDR1 MNHNS, CDR2 SASEGT. Details on this clonotype: Its antigen is unidentified.

This clonotype was obtained from a man younger than 30 who received the YFV17D yellow fever vaccine. The sequencing used CD4+ T cells sorted from PBMCs, collected 10 days after the first yellow fever vaccination. V and J are TRBV6-1 and TRBJ1-1; D is perhaps TRBD1 (5 bases). CDR3 DNA sequence: TGTGCCAGCACCCAATGGGGCAGGGCGAACACTGAAGCTTTCTTT. Translating gives CASTQWGRANTEAFF.